The 15 T cell receptor beta chains below come from one sample, sequenced in a study of T cell changes during pregnancy in multiple sclerosis. Only in-frame clones appear in the TCRdb table, and some are missing; sequencing was by immunoSEQ multiplex PCR. The sample contains about 53,000 clones, roughly 90% of which appear only once. Sequencing used CD8+ T cells from peripheral blood mononuclear cells, obtained before pregnancy. These receptors were collected from a female donor with multiple sclerosis, enrolled in a pregnancy study.

The chain carries TRBV7-3 and TRBJ2-7; D may be TRBD1 (5 bases). This CDR3 is 14 amino acids long. Trimming removed 1 base at V and 6 bases at J, with 13 bases between. The germline gives CDR1 SGHTA, CDR2 FQGTGA. The CDR3 loop reads CASSLRGHLSEQYF. In DNA, the CDR3 is TGTGCCAGCAGCTTAAGGGGCCACCTTTCCGAGCAGTACTTC.

The genes are TRBV7-9 and TRBJ2-3, with 7 bases fitting TRBD1. The CDR3 runs 12 residues. Germline CDR1 is SEHNR and CDR2 is FQNEAQ (reference sequence). The trim removed 1 base at V and 10 bases at J, leaving 2 bases unmatched. Written as DNA, the CDR3 is TGTGCCAGCAGCTTAGTTGACAGGGCGCAGTATTTT. Protein product: CASSLVDRAQYF.

In this sample, this clone turned up once. The V and J genes are TRBV6-1 and TRBJ2-7; D remains unclear. V lost 7 bases and J lost 1, with 11 bases in between. The CDR3 is 13 residues long. CDR1 MNHNS and CDR2 SASEGT come from the germline V gene. CDR3 residues: CASMGGVSYEQYF. CDR3 DNA: TGTGCCAGCATGGGTGGAGTTTCCTACGAGCAGTACTTC.

The V call is TRBV9, the J call TRBJ1-1; 9 bases agree with TRBD1. V trimming: 7 bases; J trimming: 0 bases; junction bases outside the gene matches: 1. Looked up from germline, CDR1 is SGDLS and CDR2 is YYNGEE. This CDR3 is 13 amino acids long. The CDR3 nucleotides read TGTGCCAGCGGGGACAGGGTGAACACTGAAGCTTTCTTT. This encodes CASGDRVNTEAFF.

The CDR3 region has the DNA TGTGCCAGCAGTTTCTCGGAGGCTGACGAGCAGTACTTC. This gives the protein CASSFSEADEQYF. The chain has TRBV27 and TRBJ2-7; possibly TRBD2 for D (5 bases). The CDR3 has 13 amino acids. Germline V gene lookup returns CDR1 MNHEY and CDR2 SMNVEV (reference sequence). Trimming removed 3 bases at V and 5 bases at J, with 11 bases between.

The gene calls are TRBV6-1 and TRBJ2-1; possible D gene TRBD2, 5 bases. The ends were cut back, 8 bases at V and 6 bases at J, with 17 bases in the middle. The CDR3 spans 14 residues. CDR1 and CDR2 from the germline V gene are MNHNS and SASEGT. The CDR3 DNA reads TGTGCCAGCCCCAGCCCAAGGGAGTTCAATGAGCAGTTCTTC. This translates into CASPSPREFNEQFF.

The chain carries TRBV9 and TRBJ2-3, with 8 bases identical to TRBD2. With V trimmed by 0 bases and J by 5 bases, 8 bases remained unmatched. The CDR3 sequence is 16 residues long. Germline V gene sequence: CDR1 SGDLS, CDR2 YYNGEE. CDR3 region: CASSVGLAGFRDTQYF. The DNA of the CDR3 is TGTGCCAGCAGCGTAGGGTTAGCGGGATTTAGAGATACGCAGTATTTT.

The chain employs TRBV19 and TRBJ2-2, with a tentative D call TRBD1 (6 bases). This CDR3 contains 12 residues. Germline V CDR1 and CDR2: LNHDA, SQIVND (reference sequence). V was cut by 7 bases and J by 7 bases, with 10 bases left in between. This chain's CDR3 is CASNRGGGELFF. In DNA form, the CDR3 reads TGTGCCAGTAATCGAGGGGGCGGGGAGCTGTTTTTT. Full variable domain (outside the CDR3, taken from reference TRBV19 and TRBJ2-2): DGGITQSPKYLFRKEGQNVTLSCEQNLNHDAMYWYRQDPGQGLRLIYYSQIVNDFQKGDIAEGYSVSREKKESFPLTVTSAQKNPTAFYLCASNRGGGELFFGEGSRLTVL.

A single count supports this clone. The chain carries TRBV7-6 and TRBJ1-1; no clear D. This CDR3 is built from 14 residues. Germline V gives CDR1 SGHVS, CDR2 FNYEAQ. The V gene lost 0 bases and the J gene lost 1 base, with 6 bases spanning the gap. The CDR3 loop reads CASSLAAGNTEAFF. The CDR3 DNA reads TGTGCCAGCAGCTTAGCAGCAGGGAACACTGAAGCTTTCTTT.

This sequence joins TRBV27 and TRBJ1-3; D ambiguous. The CDR3 is made up of 15 amino acids. The germline gives CDR1 MNHEY, CDR2 SMNVEV (reference sequence). Trimming shortened V by 5 bases and J by 2 bases, and 13 bases separated the two germline ends. The CDR3 sequence is CASSETSNPGNTIYF. CDR3 DNA: TGTGCCAGCAGTGAGACAAGTAATCCTGGAAACACCATATATTTT.

The chain is built from TRBV2 and TRBJ1-3; 7 nucleotides agree with TRBD1. Germline CDR1 reads SNHLY; CDR2 reads FYNNEI. Germline trimming cut 8 bases from V and 3 bases from J; bases unmatched to any gene: 16. The CDR3 contains 17 residues. This chain's CDR3 is CASGEHREGARGNTIYF. The CDR3 DNA follows: TGTGCCAGCGGGGAACACCGGGAGGGGGCGCGTGGAAACACCATATATTTT.

The chain couples TRBV5-1 to TRBJ2-1; D gene uncertain. Germline loops: CDR1 SGHRS, CDR2 YFSETQ. The length of the CDR3 is 11 residues. The V and J ends lost 0 bases and 8 bases respectively, with 3 bases between them. CDR3 DNA: TGCGCCAGCAGCTTGGCCGATGAGCAGTTCTTC. It is translated as CASSLADEQFF.

V and J are TRBV27 and TRBJ2-1, with TRBD2 as a possible D gene (5 bases). This CDR3 has 14 amino acids. CDR1 is MNHEY and CDR2 is SMNVEV in the germline V gene (reference sequence). The germline V and J ends were trimmed by 4 bases and 3 bases, with 10 bases remaining between them. The CDR3 bases are TGTGCCAGCAGTTGGGAGCCGGACTACAATGAGCAGTTCTTC. Amino acid sequence: CASSWEPDYNEQFF.

This chain links TRBV30 with TRBJ2-7; D is unclear. Trimming removed 3 bases at V and 5 bases at J, with 8 bases between. The CDR3 covers 11 residues. Germline V gene data show CDR1 as GTSNPN and CDR2 as SVGIG (reference sequence). This CDR3 is CAWSYPNEQYF. CDR3 DNA sequence: TGTGCCTGGAGCTACCCAAACGAGCAGTACTTC.

As concerns this clone: A far larger clone is a single base away, which makes a read error likely. Other DNA sequences from this sample encode an identical CDR3 as well. V usage is TRBV7-9 and J usage is TRBJ2-7; 7 bases map to TRBD2. The CDR3 is 15 residues long. Germline V gene lookup returns CDR1 SEHNR and CDR2 FQNEAQ (reference sequence). The junction had 8 bases not matched to a gene; V was cut back by 3 bases and J by 3 bases. CDR3 loop: CASSFIASGVYEQYF. In nucleotides, the CDR3 is TGTGCCAGCAGCTTTATAGCTAGCGGAGTCTACGAGCAGTACTTC.